A selection of T cell receptor beta chains follows, all from one sample in a study of identical twins. TCRdb reprocessed the 5' RACE reads via MiXCR and lists one record per CDR3 protein. The table shows 1.5 million to 2 million distinct CDR3 sequences, with less than 40% occurring only once. Sequenced input: cord blood. Receptor source: a newborn girl in good health. CDR3s include the opening cysteine and the closing phenylalanine or tryptophan. The D gene is left open where the match is weak. Size values are once, few and many counts, or a class for expanded clones, and some rows have none.

TRBJ2-7 | many | TRBV29-1 | TRBD1 | CSVTYRDRVFEQYF | TGCAGCGTTACCTACCGGGACAGGGTCTTCGAGCAGTACTTC
TRBJ2-3 | NA | TRBV12-3/TRBV12-4 | NA | CASTPEDSTDTQYF | TGTGCCAGCACCCCAGAGGACTCCACAGATACGCAGTATTTT
TRBJ2-7 | NA | TRBV6-6 | TRBD2 | CASSYLAGGIGNEQYF | TGTGCCAGCAGTTACCTAGCGGGGGGGATAGGGAATGAGCAGTACTTC
TRBJ2-1 | few | TRBV27 | NA | CVSSPTGPNEQFF | TGTGTCAGCAGTCCTACAGGGCCCAATGAGCAGTTCTTC
TRBJ2-2 | NA | TRBV20-1 | NA | CSALPRRGELFF | TGCAGTGCGCTACCGCGGCGCGGGGAGCTGTTTTTT
TRBJ2-3 | NA | TRBV7-9 | TRBD2 | CASSFTSGSSSTDTQYF | TGTGCCAGCAGCTTTACTAGCGGGAGCTCTAGCACAGATACGCAGTATTTT
TRBJ2-1 | few | TRBV24-1 | NA | CATSDLSSSSYNEQFF | TGTGCCACCAGTGATTTGAGCTCTAGCTCCTACAATGAGCAGTTCTTC
TRBJ2-7 | few | TRBV12-3/TRBV12-4 | NA | CASSLVRDNEQYF | TGTGCCAGCAGTTTAGTGCGGGACAATGAGCAGTACTTC
TRBJ2-5 | NA | TRBV12-3/TRBV12-4 | NA | CASSLVGIGGNQETQYF | TGTGCCAGCAGTTTAGTGGGGATAGGGGGGAACCAAGAGACCCAGTACTTC
TRBJ1-2 | NA | TRBV10-3 | NA | CATQGAGSYGYTF | TGTGCCACCCAAGGGGCGGGATCCTATGGCTACACCTTC
TRBJ2-7 | NA | TRBV18 | NA | CASSPSESGQYF | TGTGCCAGCTCACCAAGTGAGTCAGGGCAGTACTTC